Listed here is a single TCR beta chain. Its antigen is undetermined. This sample stems from a study of T cells expressing NK-cell markers. The overall study: Each TCR beta repertoire originated in sorted T cells that were CD3+CD56+NKG2C+, CD3+CD56+NKG2C- or CD3+CD56-NKG2C+. General observations from the study: About 1.0-7.0% of CD8+ T cells in about six donors belonged to dominant NKG2C+ clonotypes. Specificity for HCMV among expanded NKG2C+ T cell clones was not established.

cDNA encoding TCR beta was synthesized via 5'RACE template switching incorporating UMIs. One entry per CDR3 protein, without DNA, is what TCRdb gives after re-calling the 5' RACE reads. The sample has 200,000 to 300,000 distinct CDR3 sequences. There are 14 residues in the CDR3. From germline, CDR1 is LGHDT and CDR2 YNNKEL (reference sequence). Sample: blood T cells: a sorted CD56 or NKG2C T cell subset, CD4+ or CD8+ T cells, or bulk PBMC T cells (not recorded which). This TCR came from a man aged 18 to 29 in good health. The V and J genes are TRBV3-1 and TRBJ1-1; TCRdb returns TRBD1, unconfirmable since there is no DNA. CDR3: CASSQIRGTAAAFF.